This is a list of T cell receptor beta chains from one sample in a study of T cells after yellow fever vaccination. TCRdb re-called the 5' RACE reads through MiXCR, storing one row per CDR3 protein. The sample yields 240,000 or so distinct CDR3 sequences, 6.9% seen once. The sequencing here drew on CD4+ T cells sorted from PBMCs, taken 15 days after the yellow fever booster vaccination. These receptors were taken from a man younger than 45 who received the YFV17D yellow fever vaccine. CDR3s leave out the opening cysteine and the closing phenylalanine or tryptophan. Fields, in order: V gene, CDR3 protein.

TRBV5-1,ASSFVGQLNNEQF
TRBV9,ASSPRTSAVGEQF
TRBV5-5,ASSFGTGIYGYT
TRBV2,ASAGLAGDEQF
TRBV12-3/TRBV12-4,ASGTGSQPQH
TRBV3-1,ASSQVGYEQY
TRBV20-1,SSPPGGNTEAF
TRBV7-2,ASSLRQGGARYNEQF
TRBV7-9,ASRLSAEAF
TRBV20-1,SAKGTGYYEQY
TRBV5-1,ASSLALAGSQETQY
TRBV7-2,ASSTRGGGLTYEQY
TRBV4-3,ASSQRAEGSEAF
TRBV7-2,ASSFRRQQETQY
TRBV29-1,SVARNQVTQY
TRBV5-5,ASSFGWVGFTDTQY
TRBV18,ASSPRRGSDTEAF
TRBV30,AWGMGADAF
TRBV10-3,AISERGTSGRADGTGELF
TRBV5-1,ASSVSRENEQF
TRBV6-6,ASSDRVIYEQY
TRBV20-1,SAPTYYLSYEQY
TRBV12-3/TRBV12-4,ATEGDRTTNYGYT
TRBV7-6,ASSLTSIEQF
TRBV5-5,ASSSILAGVADTQY
TRBV6-5,ASNFMGGGNTEAF
TRBV3-1,ASSDTGESQY
TRBV4-3,ASSQQGILPYEQY
TRBV11-2,ASSFTSGRDLTGELF
TRBV3-1,ASSQVHRNTEAF
TRBV27,ASSPQTSGRGGEQF
TRBV19,ASHLTAGTFTGELF
TRBV28,ASSFGGKGETQY
TRBV14,ASSQGVPSYNEQF
TRBV24-1,ATSDAGPLSDTDTQY
TRBV27,ASSLRRGILYGYT
TRBV20-1,SAKGDPETQY
TRBV11-3,ASSPGAAEGNEQF
TRBV5-1,ASSLGISGIYNEQF
TRBV12-3/TRBV12-4,ASSLSVTLNEQF
TRBV11-2,ASSRGVGLAEVYNEQF
TRBV7-3,ASSPPEGTQY
TRBV5-1,ASSLVSGSNEQF
TRBV7-2,ASSLGFRIPY
TRBV6-1,ASSRLPRAASSGANVLT
TRBV5-6,ASSRTTSGTDTQY
TRBV6-2/TRBV6-3,ASSDPGQGANEQY
TRBV4-2,ASSQEAGNSGNTIY
TRBV5-1,ASSSVGERLTEAF
TRBV12-3/TRBV12-4,ASSLPGGTGELF
TRBV20-1,SASHDSGRSYNEQF
TRBV7-9,ASSLASGSNTGELF
TRBV3-1,ASNKGGVLAGANVLT
TRBV5-1,ASSATSGRPNTGELF
TRBV20-1,SAREPVGKNIQY
TRBV7-2,ASSLSAGGNSYNEQF
TRBV20-1,SAAPGGLRASYNEQF
TRBV20-1,SAREGGRHGTDTQY
TRBV20-1,SARGVHKTAGANVLT